This TCR beta chain is from a study of T-cell memory formation after mild COVID-19. Looking at the study overall: The study found TCR clusters largely donor specific.

TCRdb recomputed calls from the 5' RACE reads with MiXCR, one row per CDR3 protein. This sample carries about 450,000 distinct CDR3 sequences, more than 20% of them seen once, and the ten largest clones take around 12%. The J segment lost 7 bases and the V segment lost 5 bases, leaving 8 bases of the junction unmatched. This CDR3 contains 14 residues. Germline V gene lookup returns CDR1 SEHNR and CDR2 FQNEAQ (reference sequence). This clonotype was seen a handful of times. The sequence was collected from an adult woman who had mild COVID-19 (a few samples of this study predate the infection). Cell type and time point are not known. The chain recombines TRBV7-9 with TRBJ2-1; 7 bases line up with TRBD2. The source material was PBMCs or a T cell subset sorted from them (not recorded which). CDR3 residues: CASSLRGSGNEQFF. CDR3 nucleotide sequence: TGTGCCAGCAGCCTCCGGGGTAGCGGGAATGAGCAGTTCTTC.